This record looks at one TCR beta chain sequence and its context. Its antigen is not identified. The sample comes from a study of T-cell reconstitution after alpha-beta-depleted transplantation in children. General observations from the study: Several hundred expanded graft clones reportedly gave rise to the alpha-beta T cells present about two months after transplant. T-cell counts and diversity at one year following transplant were attributed mainly to newly produced T cells.

Library preparation (for TCRbeta) was performed with unique molecular identifiers. TCRdb itself ran the PCR reads through MiXCR, one entry per CDR3 protein. The profile covers fewer than 550,000 distinct CDR3 sequences, with about an eighth appearing a single time and around 13% taken by the ten largest. CDR3 size: 14 residues. Germline-derived CDR1 and CDR2 are MNHEY and SVGAGI. V shed 2 bases, J shed 8 bases, and the junction held 7 bases outside the gene matches. Sample: PBMCs, mostly from graft donor cells, taken 180 days after TCRalphabeta/CD19-depleted stem cell transplant. The sequence derives from a female patient aged 2-15 years who had a stem cell transplant for aplastic anemia, so the T cells may come from the graft donor. The genes are TRBV6-5 and TRBJ1-2; 8 bases are shared with TRBD1. The CDR3 spells CASSYDRGLKGYTF. DNA for the CDR3: TGTGCCAGCAGTTACGACAGGGGCCTTAAAGGCTACACCTTC.